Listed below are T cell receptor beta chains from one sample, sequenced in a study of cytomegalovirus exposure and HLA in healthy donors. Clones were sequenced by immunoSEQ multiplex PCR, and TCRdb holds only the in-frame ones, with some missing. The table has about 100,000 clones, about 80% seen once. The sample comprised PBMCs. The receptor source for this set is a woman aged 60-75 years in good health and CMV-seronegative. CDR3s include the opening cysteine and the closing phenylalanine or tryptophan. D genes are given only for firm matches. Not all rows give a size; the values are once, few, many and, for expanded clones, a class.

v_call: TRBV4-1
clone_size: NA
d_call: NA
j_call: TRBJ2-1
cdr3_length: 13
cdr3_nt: TGCGCCAGCAGCCAATCAGGAAGCAATGAGCAGTTCTTC
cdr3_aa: CASSQSGSNEQFF

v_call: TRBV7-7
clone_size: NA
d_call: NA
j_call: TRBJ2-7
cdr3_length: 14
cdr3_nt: TGTGCCAGCAGCTTAGGTCGAGGGAATTGGGAGCAGTACTTC
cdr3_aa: CASSLGRGNWEQYF

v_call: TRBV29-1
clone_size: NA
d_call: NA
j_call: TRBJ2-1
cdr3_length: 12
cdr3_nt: TGCAGCGTAAGACAGCAAATGTATGAGCAGTTCTTC
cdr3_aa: CSVRQQMYEQFF

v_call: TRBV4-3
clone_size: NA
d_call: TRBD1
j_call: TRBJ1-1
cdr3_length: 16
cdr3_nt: TGCGCCAGCAGCCCAAGACAGGGGTACATGGGCACTGAAGCTTTCTTT
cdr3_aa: CASSPRQGYMGTEAFF

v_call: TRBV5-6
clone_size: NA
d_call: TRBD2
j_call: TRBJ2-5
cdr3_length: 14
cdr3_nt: TGTGCCAGCAGCCGTGTTAACGGGGAGGGCCTCCCGTACTTC
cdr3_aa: CASSRVNGEGLPYF

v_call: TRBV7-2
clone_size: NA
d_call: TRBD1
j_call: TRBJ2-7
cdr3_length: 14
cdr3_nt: TGTGCCAGCAGCCCTCGACAGGGACCCTACGAGCAGTACTTC
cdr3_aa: CASSPRQGPYEQYF

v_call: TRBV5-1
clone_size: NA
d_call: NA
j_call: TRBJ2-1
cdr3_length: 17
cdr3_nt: TGCGCCAGCAGCTTGACATCGGGCGTCACTAGGATCTATGAGCAGTTCTTC
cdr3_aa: CASSLTSGVTRIYEQFF

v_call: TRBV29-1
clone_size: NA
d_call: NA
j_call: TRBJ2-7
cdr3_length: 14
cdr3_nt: TGCAGCGTTGAAGGTAGGGGCGGAACCTACGAGCAGTACTTC
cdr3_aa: CSVEGRGGTYEQYF

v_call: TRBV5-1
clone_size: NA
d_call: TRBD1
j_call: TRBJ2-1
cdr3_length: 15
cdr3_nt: TGCGCCAGCAGCTCCCAAGGACAGGGTTACAATGAGCAGTTCTTC
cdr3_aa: CASSSQGQGYNEQFF

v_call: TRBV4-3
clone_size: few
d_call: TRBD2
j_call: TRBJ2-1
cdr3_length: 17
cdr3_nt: TGCGCCAGCAGCCAAGATTCGACTAGCGGGATAGTGAATGAGCAGTTCTTC
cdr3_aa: CASSQDSTSGIVNEQFF

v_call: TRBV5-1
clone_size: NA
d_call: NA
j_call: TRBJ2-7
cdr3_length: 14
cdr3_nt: TGCGCCAGCAGCAGATCCGGACAGTCCTACGAGCAGTACTTC
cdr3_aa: CASSRSGQSYEQYF

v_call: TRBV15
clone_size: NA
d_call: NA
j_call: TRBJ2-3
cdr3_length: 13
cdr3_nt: TGTGCCACCAGCAGCGGGAGTGCAGATACGCAGTATTTT
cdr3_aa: CATSSGSADTQYF

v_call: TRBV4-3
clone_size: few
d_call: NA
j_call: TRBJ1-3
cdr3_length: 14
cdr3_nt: TGCGCCAGCAGCCAAGTCGTGGGCGGAAACACCATATATTTT
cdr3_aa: CASSQVVGGNTIYF

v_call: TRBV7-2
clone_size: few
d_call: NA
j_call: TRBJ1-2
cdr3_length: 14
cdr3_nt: TGTGCCAGCGGGGAGGGTACAGAACCCTATGGCTACACCTTC
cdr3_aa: CASGEGTEPYGYTF

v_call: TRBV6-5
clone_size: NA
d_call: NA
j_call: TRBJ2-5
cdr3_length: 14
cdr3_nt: TGTGCCAGCAGTCCAAACAGGGGAGGAGAGACCCAGTACTTC
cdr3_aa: CASSPNRGGETQYF

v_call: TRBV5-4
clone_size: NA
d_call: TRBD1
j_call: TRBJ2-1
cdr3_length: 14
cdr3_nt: TGTGCCAGCAGCTTGGGGGACAGGTACAATGAGCAGTTCTTC
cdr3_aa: CASSLGDRYNEQFF

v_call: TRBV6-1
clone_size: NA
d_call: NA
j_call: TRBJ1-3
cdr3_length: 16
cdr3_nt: TGTGCCAGCAGTGACCAGGGGTTATACTCTGGAAACACCATATATTTT
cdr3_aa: CASSDQGLYSGNTIYF

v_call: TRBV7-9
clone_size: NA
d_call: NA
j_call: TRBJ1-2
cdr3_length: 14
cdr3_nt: TGTGCCAGCAGCTCCTACGGGAGGGGCTATGGCTACACCTTC
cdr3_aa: CASSSYGRGYGYTF

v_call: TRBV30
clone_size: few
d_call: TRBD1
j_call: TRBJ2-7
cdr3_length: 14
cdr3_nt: TGTGCCTGTCAAAGGACAGGGAGGACCTACGAGCAGTACTTC
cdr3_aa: CACQRTGRTYEQYF

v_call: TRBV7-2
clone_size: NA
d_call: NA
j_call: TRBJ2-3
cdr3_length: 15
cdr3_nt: TGTGCCAGCAGCTTAGATAGGGGTGGCACAGATACGCAGTATTTT
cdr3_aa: CASSLDRGGTDTQYF

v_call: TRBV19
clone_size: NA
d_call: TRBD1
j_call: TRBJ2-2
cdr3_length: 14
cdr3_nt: TGTGCCAGTAGAGGGGACAGAGACACCGGGGAGCTGTTTTTT
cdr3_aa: CASRGDRDTGELFF

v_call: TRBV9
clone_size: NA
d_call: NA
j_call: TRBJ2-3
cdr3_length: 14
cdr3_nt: TGTGCCAGCACCTGGGGGCTTGGCACAGATACGCAGTATTTT
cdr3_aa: CASTWGLGTDTQYF

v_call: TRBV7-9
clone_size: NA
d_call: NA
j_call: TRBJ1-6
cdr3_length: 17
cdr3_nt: TGTGCCAGCAGCTCTAATATAGACATCCGCGGGGATTCACCCCTCCACTTT
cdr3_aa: CASSSNIDIRGDSPLHF

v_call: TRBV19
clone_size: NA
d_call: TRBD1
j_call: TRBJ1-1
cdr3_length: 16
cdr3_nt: TGTGCCAGTAGTCAAACAGGGGATGGAATGAACACTGAAGCTTTCTTT
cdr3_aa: CASSQTGDGMNTEAFF

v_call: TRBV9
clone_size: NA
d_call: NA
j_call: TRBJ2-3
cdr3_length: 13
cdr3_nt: TGTGCCAGCAGCGCGGGGGGCGGAGATACGCAGTATTTT
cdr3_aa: CASSAGGGDTQYF

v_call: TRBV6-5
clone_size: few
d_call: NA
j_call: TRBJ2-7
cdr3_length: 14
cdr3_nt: TGTGCCAGCATAAAAACCCCAGGGGACCCCGAGCAGTACTTC
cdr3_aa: CASIKTPGDPEQYF

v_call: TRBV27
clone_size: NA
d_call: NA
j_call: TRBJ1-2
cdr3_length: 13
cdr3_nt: TGTGCCAGCAGCTCCGGGTCAAGATATGGCTACACCTTC
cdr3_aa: CASSSGSRYGYTF

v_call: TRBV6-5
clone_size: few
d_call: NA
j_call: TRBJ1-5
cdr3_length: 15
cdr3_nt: TGTGCCAGCAGTTACTCGAGGTTCGCGGGACAGCCCCAGCATTTT
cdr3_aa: CASSYSRFAGQPQHF

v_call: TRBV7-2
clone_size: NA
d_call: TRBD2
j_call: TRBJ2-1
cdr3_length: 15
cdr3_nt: TGTGCCAGCAGCGTCCTCGGGAGGGTTGGGGATGAGCAGTTCTTC
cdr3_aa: CASSVLGRVGDEQFF

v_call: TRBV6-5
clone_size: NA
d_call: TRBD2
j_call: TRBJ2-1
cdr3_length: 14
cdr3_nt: TGTGCCAGCAGTCGACTAGCGGCCTACAATGAGCAGTTCTTC
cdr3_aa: CASSRLAAYNEQFF

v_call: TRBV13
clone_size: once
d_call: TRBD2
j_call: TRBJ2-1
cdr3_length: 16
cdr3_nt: TGTGCCAGCAGCTTAGAACTAGCGGGAGTTAGGGTGGAGCAGTTCTTC
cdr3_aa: CASSLELAGVRVEQFF

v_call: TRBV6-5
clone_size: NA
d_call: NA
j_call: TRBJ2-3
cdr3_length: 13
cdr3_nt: TGTGCCAGCAGTTATAGAGTTACAGATACGCAGTATTTT
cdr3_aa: CASSYRVTDTQYF

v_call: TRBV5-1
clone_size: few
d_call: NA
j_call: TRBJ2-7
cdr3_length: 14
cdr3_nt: TGCGCCAGCAGCTTGGAGTCGGGGTTTGGCGAGCAGTACTTC
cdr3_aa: CASSLESGFGEQYF

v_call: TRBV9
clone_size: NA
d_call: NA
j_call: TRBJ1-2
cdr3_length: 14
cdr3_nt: TGTGCCAGCAGCGCCGGGACACACGTCGTTGGCTACACCTTC
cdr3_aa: CASSAGTHVVGYTF

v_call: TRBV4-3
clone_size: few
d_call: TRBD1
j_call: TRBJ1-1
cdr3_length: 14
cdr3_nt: TGCGCCAGCAGCCAAGTGGACAGGGCCACTGAAGCTTTCTTT
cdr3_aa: CASSQVDRATEAFF

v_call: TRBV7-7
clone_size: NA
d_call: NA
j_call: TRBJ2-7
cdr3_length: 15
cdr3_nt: TGTGCCAGCAGCTTAGATAACACGGGGTCCTACGAGCAGTACTTC
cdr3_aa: CASSLDNTGSYEQYF

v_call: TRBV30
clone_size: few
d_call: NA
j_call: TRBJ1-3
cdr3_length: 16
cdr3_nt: TGTGCCTGGAGTCGGTTACAGTCAAACTCCGGAAACACCATATATTTT
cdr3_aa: CAWSRLQSNSGNTIYF

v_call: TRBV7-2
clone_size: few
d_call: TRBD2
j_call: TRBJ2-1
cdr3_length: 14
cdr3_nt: TGTGCCAGCAGCCAGCGGGGTCGCTACAATGAGCAGTTCTTC
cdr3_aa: CASSQRGRYNEQFF

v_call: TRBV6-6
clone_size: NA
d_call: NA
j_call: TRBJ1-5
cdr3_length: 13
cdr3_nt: TGTGCCAGCAGGGTCGTCCGGAATCAGCCCCAGCATTTT
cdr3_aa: CASRVVRNQPQHF

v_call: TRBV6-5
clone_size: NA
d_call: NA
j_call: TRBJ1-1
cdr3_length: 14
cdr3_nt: TGTGCCAGCAGTTACTCGAGCGCTAACACTGAAGCTTTCTTT
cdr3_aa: CASSYSSANTEAFF

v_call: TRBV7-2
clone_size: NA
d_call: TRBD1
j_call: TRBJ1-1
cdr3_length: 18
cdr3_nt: TGTGCCAGCAGCTTAGGTCTGGGACAGGGGCGGATGAACACTGAAGCTTTCTTT
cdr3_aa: CASSLGLGQGRMNTEAFF

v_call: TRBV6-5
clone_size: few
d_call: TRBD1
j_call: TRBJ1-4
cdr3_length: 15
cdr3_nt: TGTGCCAGCAGTCCCAGGACAGGGGGCTATGAAAAACTGTTTTTT
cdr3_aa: CASSPRTGGYEKLFF

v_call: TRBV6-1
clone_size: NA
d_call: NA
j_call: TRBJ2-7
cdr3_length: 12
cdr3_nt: TGTGCCAGCAGGTATAGCGCATCCGAGCAGTACTTC
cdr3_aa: CASRYSASEQYF

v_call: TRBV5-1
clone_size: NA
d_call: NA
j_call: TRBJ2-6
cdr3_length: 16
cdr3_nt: TGCGCCAGCGTTAACACCACCGGGGTTGGGGCCAACGTCCTGACTTTC
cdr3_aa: CASVNTTGVGANVLTF

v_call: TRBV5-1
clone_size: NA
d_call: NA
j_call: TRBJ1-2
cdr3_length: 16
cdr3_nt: TGCGCCAGCAGCGGTGGATTAGGACAGTCTAACTATGGCTACACCTTC
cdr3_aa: CASSGGLGQSNYGYTF

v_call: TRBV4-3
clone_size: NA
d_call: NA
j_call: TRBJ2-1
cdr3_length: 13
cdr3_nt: TGCGCCAGCAGCCAAGGTACCTACAATGAGCAGTTCTTC
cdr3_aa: CASSQGTYNEQFF

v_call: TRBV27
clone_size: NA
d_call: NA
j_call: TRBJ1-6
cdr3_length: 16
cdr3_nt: TGTGCCAGCAGTTTATCGCGGGGGGGCTATAATTCACCCCTCCACTTT
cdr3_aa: CASSLSRGGYNSPLHF

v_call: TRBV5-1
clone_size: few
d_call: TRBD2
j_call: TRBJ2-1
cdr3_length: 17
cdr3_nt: TGCGCCAGCAGCCTAGCCCCTCTAGCGGGAGAGCTTAATGAGCAGTTCTTC
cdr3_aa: CASSLAPLAGELNEQFF

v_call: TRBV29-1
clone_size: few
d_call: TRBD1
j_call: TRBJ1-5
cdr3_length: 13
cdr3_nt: TGCAGCGGTTCGGACAGGCTGGGACAGCCCCAGCATTTT
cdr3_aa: CSGSDRLGQPQHF

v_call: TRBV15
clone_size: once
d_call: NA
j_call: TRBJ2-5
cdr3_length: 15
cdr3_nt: TGTGCCACCAGCAGACCTACAGGGATGACGGAGACCCAGTACTTC
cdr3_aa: CATSRPTGMTETQYF

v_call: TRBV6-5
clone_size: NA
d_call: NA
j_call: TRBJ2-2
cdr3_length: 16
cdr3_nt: TGTGCCAGCAGTTACTCGATGAAGCCGAACACCGGGGAGCTGTTTTTT
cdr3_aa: CASSYSMKPNTGELFF

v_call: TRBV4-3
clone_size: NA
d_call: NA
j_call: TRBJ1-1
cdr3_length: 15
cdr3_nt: TGCGCCAGCAGTCCCCGCAGGGCACTGAACACTGAAGCTTTCTTT
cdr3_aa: CASSPRRALNTEAFF

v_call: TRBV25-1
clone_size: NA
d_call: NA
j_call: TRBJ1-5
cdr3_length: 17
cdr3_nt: TGTGCCAGCAGTCCTGCTGGGGGGTGGGGGAAGAATCAGCCCCAGCATTTT
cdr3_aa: CASSPAGGWGKNQPQHF

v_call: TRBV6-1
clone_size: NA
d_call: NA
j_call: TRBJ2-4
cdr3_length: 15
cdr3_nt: TGTGCCAGCAGTGATGGCAGACTAGCCAAAAACATTCAGTACTTC
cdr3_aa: CASSDGRLAKNIQYF

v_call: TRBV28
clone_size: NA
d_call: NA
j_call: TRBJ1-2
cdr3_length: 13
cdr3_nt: TGTGCCAGCAGTTTGATGGCCTTGAATGGCTACACCTTC
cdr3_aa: CASSLMALNGYTF

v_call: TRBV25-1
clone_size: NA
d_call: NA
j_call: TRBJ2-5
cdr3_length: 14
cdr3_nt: TGTGCCAGCAGTGAACAAGGGACTCAAGAGACCCAGTACTTC
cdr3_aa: CASSEQGTQETQYF

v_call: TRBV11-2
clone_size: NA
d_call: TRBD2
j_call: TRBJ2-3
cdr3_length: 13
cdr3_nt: TGTGCCAGCAGCTCCGGGGGGACAGATACGCAGTATTTT
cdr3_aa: CASSSGGTDTQYF